These 17 T cell receptor beta chains share one sample of origin, sequenced in a study of blood T cell repertoires in COVID-19. Sequenced by immunoSEQ multiplex PCR; TCRdb stores in-frame clones only, minus some. The data hold about 150,000 clones, with 70% to 90% observed a single time. Sample: peripheral blood. Every receptor here comes from a man between 60 and 70 years old with COVID-19, enrolled during active disease.

The genes are TRBV19 and TRBJ2-7; 9 bases fit TRBD1. Losses at the gene ends were 7 bases for V and 0 bases for J; bases not matched to a gene: 7. This CDR3 region has 15 residues. Germline V lookup: CDR1 LNHDA, CDR2 SQIVND (reference sequence). The CDR3 reads CASKGGQGSSYEQYF. CDR3 nucleotides: TGTGCCAGTAAGGGGGGACAGGGAAGCTCCTACGAGCAGTACTTC.

The chain employs TRBV19 and TRBJ1-5; D is possibly TRBD1 (6 bases). CDR3 length: 17 residues. V lost 6 bases and J lost 6, with 24 bases in between. Germline V gene sequence: CDR1 LNHDA, CDR2 SQIVND (reference sequence). CDR3 sequence reads: CASRLYASGGAGQPQHF. The DNA of the CDR3 is TGTGCCAGTAGGCTCTATGCGTCCGGGGGGGCCGGTCAGCCCCAGCATTTT. The full variable domain, with the rest looked up from reference TRBV19 and TRBJ1-5, is DGGITQSPKYLFRKEGQNVTLSCEQNLNHDAMYWYRQDPGQGLRLIYYSQIVNDFQKGDIAEGYSVSREKKESFPLTVTSAQKNPTAFYLCASRLYASGGAGQPQHFGDGTRLSIL.

V usage is TRBV7-3 and J usage is TRBJ2-1, with unresolved D. V was shortened by 5 bases and J by 3 bases, with 5 bases between the two germline ends. CDR1 and CDR2 from the germline V gene are SGHTA and FQGTGA. CDR3 length equals 12 residues. The CDR3 reads CASSQYYNEQFF. Written as DNA, the CDR3 is TGTGCCAGCAGCCAGTACTACAATGAGCAGTTCTTC. Drawing the rest from reference TRBV7-3 and TRBJ2-1, the complete variable domain is GAGVSQTPSNKVTEKGKYVELRCDPISGHTALYWYRQSLGQGPEFLIYFQGTGAADDSGLPNDRFFAVRPEGSVSTLKIQRTERGDSAVYLCASSQYYNEQFFGPGTRLTVL.

A single count supports this clone. The CDR3 DNA sequence: TGTGCCAGCAGCACCCAGGCAGCCAACACTGAAGCTTTCTTT. This translates into CASSTQAANTEAFF. The rearrangement links TRBV7-9 to TRBJ1-1; D not resolved. Germline-derived CDR1 and CDR2 are SEHNR and FQNEAQ (reference sequence). The CDR3 is 14 amino acids. V was trimmed by 5 bases and J by 2 bases, leaving 12 bases between them. The entire variable domain, with the rest obtained from reference TRBV7-9 and TRBJ1-1, is as follows: DTGVSQNPRHKITKRGQNVTFRCDPISEHNRLYWYRQTLGQGPEFLTYFQNEAQLEKSRLLSDRFSAERPKGSFSTLEIQRTEQGDSAMYLCASSTQAANTEAFFGQGTRLTVV.

V usage is TRBV28 and J usage is TRBJ1-1, with D possibly matching TRBD1 (5 bases). Germline V gene lookup returns CDR1 MDHEN and CDR2 SYDVKM. V lost 5 bases and J 2 bases, leaving 12 bases between the germline ends. The CDR3 covers 14 residues. In DNA, the CDR3 is TGTGCCAGCAGTACACCTACAGGTAACACTGAAGCTTTCTTT. This sequence encodes CASSTPTGNTEAFF.

The J gene is TRBJ2-5, the V gene TRBV30, with TRBD2 identical over 9 bases. Germline CDR1 GTSNPN, CDR2 SVGIG (reference sequence). The length of the CDR3 is 15 residues. V shed 3 bases and J 5 bases; nucleotides not matched to a gene: 10. The CDR3 spells CAWRNAGGMGETQYF. CDR3 coding DNA: TGTGCCTGGAGGAACGCGGGAGGGATGGGGGAGACCCAGTACTTC.

The V gene is TRBV7-9, the J gene TRBJ1-5, with unresolved D. This CDR3 contains 13 residues. From germline, CDR1 is SEHNR and CDR2 FQNEAQ (reference sequence). V lost 4 bases and J lost 7, with 11 bases in between. In nucleotides, the CDR3 is TGTGCCAGCAGCTCCCACCCGAGCCAGCCCCAGCATTTT. It encodes CASSSHPSQPQHF.

The gene calls are TRBV11-3 and TRBJ2-7; TRBD1 matches at 7 bases. From germline, CDR1 is SGHNT and CDR2 YENEEA. This CDR3 contains 16 residues. Trimming at V came to 1 base and at J to 1 base, leaving 7 bases not matched to a gene. Written as DNA, the CDR3 is TGTGCCAGCAGCTTAGTGGTAGGGGGCTATTCCTACGAGCAGTACTTC. It is translated as CASSLVVGGYSYEQYF.

This chain connects TRBV3-1 (or the pseudogene TRBV3-2) to TRBJ1-1; 9 bases line up with TRBD1. Per germline, CDR1 LGHDT and CDR2 YNNKEL (reference sequence). The trim removed 1 base at V and 4 bases at J, leaving 7 bases unmatched. The CDR3 runs 16 residues. The CDR3: CASSQGVQGALTEAFF. CDR3 sequence (DNA): TGTGCCAGCAGCCAAGGGGTACAGGGGGCGCTCACTGAAGCTTTCTTT.

This sequence joins TRBV2 and TRBJ2-5; 11 positions agree with TRBD1. The J segment lost 3 bases and the V segment lost 5 bases, leaving 11 bases of the junction unmatched. The CDR3 has 17 amino acids. CDR1 and CDR2 from the germline V gene are SNHLY and FYNNEI. The CDR3 loop reads CASSTLRTGGKKETQYF. CDR3 DNA: TGTGCCAGCAGTACTCTTCGGACAGGGGGCAAGAAAGAGACCCAGTACTTC.

The chain carries TRBV5-1 and TRBJ2-6; no reliable D call. Germline V gives CDR1 SGHRS, CDR2 YFSETQ. V lost 3 bases and J 3 bases, leaving 19 bases between the germline ends. This CDR3 contains 18 residues. CDR3 amino acids: CASSSTPTQIGGANVLTF. The CDR3 DNA sequence: TGCGCCAGCAGCTCGACTCCGACCCAAATAGGTGGGGCCAACGTCCTGACTTTC.

This clone came up a few times. V gene TRBV19 combines with J gene TRBJ1-2, with a tentative D call TRBD1 (6 bases). The germline V gene encodes CDR1 LNHDA and CDR2 SQIVND (reference sequence). This CDR3 contains 16 residues. V was trimmed by 6 bases and J by 4 bases, leaving 21 bases between them. The CDR3 nucleotides are TGTGCCAGTAGCCGTGGTTCGGGGGGCGAACTCTATGGCTACACCTTC. Residues: CASSRGSGGELYGYTF.

The gene calls are TRBV7-2 and TRBJ2-6; 8 nucleotides align to TRBD2. The germline gives CDR1 SGHTA, CDR2 FQGNSA. With 4 bases clipped from V and 1 base from J, the junction kept 9 bases outside the gene matches. This CDR3 is built from 18 residues. Here the CDR3 reads CASSYRDGRGSGANVLTF. CDR3 sequence (DNA): TGTGCCAGCAGCTACCGGGACGGGAGGGGATCTGGGGCCAACGTCCTGACTTTC.

This sequence joins TRBV28 and TRBJ1-2, with 8 positions matching TRBD1. The V segment lost 4 bases and the J segment 5 bases; nucleotides outside the gene matches: 12. CDR1 and CDR2 from the germline V gene are MDHEN and SYDVKM. This CDR3 is 16 amino acids long. The CDR3 DNA is TGTGCCAGCAGTTACCTCGACCACCAGGGGGCGTATGGCTACACCTTC. It is translated as CASSYLDHQGAYGYTF.

The rearrangement links TRBV7-9 to TRBJ1-2, with D possibly matching TRBD1 (5 bases). The CDR3 extends over 16 amino acids. CDR1 SEHNR and CDR2 FQNEAQ come from the germline V gene (reference sequence). The V gene lost 5 bases and the J gene lost 0 bases, with 16 bases spanning the gap. CDR3 nucleotide sequence: TGTGCCAGCAGCGGTTGGGGGAGGGGCGCTAACTATGGCTACACCTTC. Its translation: CASSGWGRGANYGYTF.

The V gene is TRBV11-2, the J gene TRBJ1-4, with D perhaps matching TRBD1 (6 bases). Germline loops: CDR1 SGHAT, CDR2 FQNNGV. Trimming took 5 bases from V and 6 from J, leaving 10 bases between them. The CDR3 has 13 residues. The DNA of the CDR3 is TGTGCCAGCAGCGGACGACAGGATGAAAAACTGTTTTTT. Amino acid sequence: CASSGRQDEKLFF.

The V gene is TRBV29-1, the J gene TRBJ1-4, with D possibly being TRBD1 (5 bases). The CDR3 sequence is 13 residues long. The V gene's germline CDR1 is SQVTM and CDR2 ANQGSEA. V was trimmed by 0 bases and J by 8 bases, leaving 10 bases between them. This CDR3 is CSVEEGGREKLFF. CDR3 bases: TGCAGCGTTGAAGAGGGGGGACGGGAAAAACTGTTTTTT.